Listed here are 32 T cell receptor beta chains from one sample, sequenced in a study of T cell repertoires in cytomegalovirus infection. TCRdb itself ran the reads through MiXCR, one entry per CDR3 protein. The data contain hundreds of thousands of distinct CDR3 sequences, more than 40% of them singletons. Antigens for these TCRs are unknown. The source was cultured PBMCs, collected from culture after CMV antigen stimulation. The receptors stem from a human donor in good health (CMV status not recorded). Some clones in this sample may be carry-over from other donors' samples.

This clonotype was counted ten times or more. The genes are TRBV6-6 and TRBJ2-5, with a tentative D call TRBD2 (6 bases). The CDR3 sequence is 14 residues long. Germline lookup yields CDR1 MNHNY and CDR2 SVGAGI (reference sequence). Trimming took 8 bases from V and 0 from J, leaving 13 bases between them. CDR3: CASGMGGNQETQYF. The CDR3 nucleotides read TGTGCCAGCGGGATGGGCGGGAACCAAGAGACCCAGTACTTC.

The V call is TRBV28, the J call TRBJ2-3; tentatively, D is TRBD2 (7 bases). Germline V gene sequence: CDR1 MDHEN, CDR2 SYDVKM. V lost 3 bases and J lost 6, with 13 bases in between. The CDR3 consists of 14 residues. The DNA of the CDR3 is TGTGCCAGCAGTTTTACGGGGGGCTGGGATACGCAGTATTTT. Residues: CASSFTGGWDTQYF.

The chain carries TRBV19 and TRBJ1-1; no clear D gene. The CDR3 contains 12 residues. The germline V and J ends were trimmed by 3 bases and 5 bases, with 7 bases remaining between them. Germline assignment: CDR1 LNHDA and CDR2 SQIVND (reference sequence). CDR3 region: CASSMAGTEAFF. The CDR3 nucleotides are TGTGCCAGTAGTATGGCTGGGACTGAAGCTTTCTTT.

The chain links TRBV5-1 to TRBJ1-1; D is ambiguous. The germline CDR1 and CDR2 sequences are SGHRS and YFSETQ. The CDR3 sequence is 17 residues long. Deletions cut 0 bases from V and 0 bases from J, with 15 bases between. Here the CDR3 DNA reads TGCGCCAGCAGCTTGGGCCCTCGGGCAGGAATGAACACTGAAGCTTTCTTT. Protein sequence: CASSLGPRAGMNTEAFF.

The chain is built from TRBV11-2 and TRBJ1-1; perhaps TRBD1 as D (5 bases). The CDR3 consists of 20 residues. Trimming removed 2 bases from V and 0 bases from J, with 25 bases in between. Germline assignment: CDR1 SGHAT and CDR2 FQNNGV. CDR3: CASSLYFRGGRPRVNTEAFF. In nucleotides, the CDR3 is TGTGCCAGCAGCTTATATTTTCGGGGCGGCCGGCCGAGGGTGAACACTGAAGCTTTCTTT.

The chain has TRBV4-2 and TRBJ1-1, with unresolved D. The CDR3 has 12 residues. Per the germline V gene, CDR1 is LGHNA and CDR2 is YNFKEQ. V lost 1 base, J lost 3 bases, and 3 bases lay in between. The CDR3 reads CASSQVYTEAFF. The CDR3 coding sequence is TGTGCCAGCAGCCAAGTCTACACTGAAGCTTTCTTT.

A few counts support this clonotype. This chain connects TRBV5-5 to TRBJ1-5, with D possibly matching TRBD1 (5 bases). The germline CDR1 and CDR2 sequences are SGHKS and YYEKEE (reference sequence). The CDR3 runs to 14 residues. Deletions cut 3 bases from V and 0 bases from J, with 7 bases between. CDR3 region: CASSWGDSNQPQHF. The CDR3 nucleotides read TGTGCCAGCAGCTGGGGGGATAGCAATCAGCCCCAGCATTTT.

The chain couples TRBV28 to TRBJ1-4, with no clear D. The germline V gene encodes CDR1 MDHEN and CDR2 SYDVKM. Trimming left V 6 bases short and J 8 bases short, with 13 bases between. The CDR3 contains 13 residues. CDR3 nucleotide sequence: TGTGCCAGCAGGCAGCCCGCCGTAGAAAAACTGTTTTTT. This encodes CASRQPAVEKLFF.

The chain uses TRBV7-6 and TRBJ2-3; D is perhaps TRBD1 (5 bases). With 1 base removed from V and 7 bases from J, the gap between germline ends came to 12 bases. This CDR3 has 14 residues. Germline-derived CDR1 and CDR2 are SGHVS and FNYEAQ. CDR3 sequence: CASSLGTLDYTQYF. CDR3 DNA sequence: TGTGCCAGCAGCTTAGGGACATTAGATTATACGCAGTATTTT.

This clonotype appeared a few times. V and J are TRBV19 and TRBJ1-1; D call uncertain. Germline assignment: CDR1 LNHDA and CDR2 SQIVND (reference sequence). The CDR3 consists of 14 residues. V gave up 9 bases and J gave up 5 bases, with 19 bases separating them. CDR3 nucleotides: TGTGCCAGCAACACCGGAAGGGATTCTACTGAAGCTTTCTTT. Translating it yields CASNTGRDSTEAFF.

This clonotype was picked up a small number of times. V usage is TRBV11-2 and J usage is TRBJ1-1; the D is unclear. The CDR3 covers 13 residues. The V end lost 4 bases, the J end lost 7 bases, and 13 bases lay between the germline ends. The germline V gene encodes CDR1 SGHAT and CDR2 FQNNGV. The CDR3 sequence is CASSWGGKFEAFF. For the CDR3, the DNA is TGTGCCAGCAGCTGGGGAGGAAAGTTTGAAGCTTTCTTT.

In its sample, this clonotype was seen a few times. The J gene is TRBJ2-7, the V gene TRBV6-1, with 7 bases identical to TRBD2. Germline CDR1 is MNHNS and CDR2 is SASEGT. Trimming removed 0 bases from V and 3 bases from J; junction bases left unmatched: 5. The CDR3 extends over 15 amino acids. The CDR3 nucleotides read TGTGCCAGCAGTGAAGCGGGAGGGCTAAGCTACGAGCAGTACTTC. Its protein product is CASSEAGGLSYEQYF.

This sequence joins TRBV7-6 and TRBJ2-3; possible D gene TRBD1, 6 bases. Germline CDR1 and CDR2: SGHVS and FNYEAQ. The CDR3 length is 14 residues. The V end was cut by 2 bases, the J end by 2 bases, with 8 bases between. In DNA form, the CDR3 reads TGTGCCAGCAGCTTACAGGGGAACACAGATACGCAGTATTTT. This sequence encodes CASSLQGNTDTQYF.

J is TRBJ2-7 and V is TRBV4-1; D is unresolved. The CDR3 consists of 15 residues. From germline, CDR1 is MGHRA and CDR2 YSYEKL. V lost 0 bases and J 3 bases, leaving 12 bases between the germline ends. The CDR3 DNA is TGCGCCAGCAGCCAAGATCGCCAGGCAATCTACGAGCAGTACTTC. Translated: CASSQDRQAIYEQYF.

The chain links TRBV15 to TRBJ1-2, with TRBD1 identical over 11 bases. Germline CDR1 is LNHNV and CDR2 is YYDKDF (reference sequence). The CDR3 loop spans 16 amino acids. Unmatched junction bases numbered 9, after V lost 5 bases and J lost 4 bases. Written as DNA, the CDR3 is TGTGCCACCAGCTGGGACAGGGGGTTTTCTAGCTATGGCTACACCTTC. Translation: CATSWDRGFSSYGYTF.

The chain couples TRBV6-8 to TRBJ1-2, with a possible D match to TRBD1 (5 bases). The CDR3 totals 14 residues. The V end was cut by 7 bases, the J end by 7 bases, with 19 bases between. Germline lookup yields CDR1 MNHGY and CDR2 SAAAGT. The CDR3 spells CASIKWGGSRGYTF. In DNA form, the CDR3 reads TGTGCCAGCATCAAATGGGGGGGGTCGCGTGGCTACACCTTC.

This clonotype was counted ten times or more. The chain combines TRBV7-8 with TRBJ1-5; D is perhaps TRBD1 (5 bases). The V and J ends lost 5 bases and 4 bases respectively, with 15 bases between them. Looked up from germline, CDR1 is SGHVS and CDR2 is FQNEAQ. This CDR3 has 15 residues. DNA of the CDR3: TGTGCCAGCAGCCTGGCCGGGACCGATAATCAGCCCCAGCATTTT. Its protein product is CASSLAGTDNQPQHF. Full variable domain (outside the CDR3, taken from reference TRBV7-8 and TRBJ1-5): GAGVSQSPRYKVAKRGQDVALRCDPISGHVSLFWYQQALGQGPEFLTYFQNEAQLDKSGLPSDRFFAERPEGSVSTLKIQRTQQEDSAVYLCASSLAGTDNQPQHFGDGTRLSIL.

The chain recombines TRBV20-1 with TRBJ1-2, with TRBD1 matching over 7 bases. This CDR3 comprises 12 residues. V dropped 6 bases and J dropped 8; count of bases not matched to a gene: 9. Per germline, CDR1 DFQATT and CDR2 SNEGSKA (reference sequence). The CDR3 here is CSAPTGEGGYTF. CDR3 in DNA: TGCAGTGCCCCAACAGGGGAGGGAGGCTACACCTTC.

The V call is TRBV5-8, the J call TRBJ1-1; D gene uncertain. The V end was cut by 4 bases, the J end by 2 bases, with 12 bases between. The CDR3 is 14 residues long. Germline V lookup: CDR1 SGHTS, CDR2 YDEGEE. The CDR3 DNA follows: TGTGCCAGCAGCCGGGCCCCGAGTAACACTGAAGCTTTCTTT. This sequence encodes CASSRAPSNTEAFF.

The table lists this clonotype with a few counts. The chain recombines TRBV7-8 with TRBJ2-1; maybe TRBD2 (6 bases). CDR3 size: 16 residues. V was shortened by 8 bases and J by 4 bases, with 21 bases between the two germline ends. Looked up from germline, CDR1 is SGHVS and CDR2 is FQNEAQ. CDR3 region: CASSIWGLAMYNEQFF. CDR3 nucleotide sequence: TGTGCCAGCTCCATTTGGGGTCTAGCGATGTACAATGAGCAGTTCTTC.

The DNA for the CDR3 is TGCGCCAGCAGCCCGGGGAGGTGGGAGACCCAGTACTTC. Translated, it gives CASSPGRWETQYF. The V and J genes are TRBV4-1 and TRBJ2-5; D perhaps matches TRBD2 (6 bases). The V end was cut by 4 bases, the J end by 5 bases, with 11 bases between. Germline V gives CDR1 MGHRA, CDR2 YSYEKL. The CDR3 spans 13 residues.

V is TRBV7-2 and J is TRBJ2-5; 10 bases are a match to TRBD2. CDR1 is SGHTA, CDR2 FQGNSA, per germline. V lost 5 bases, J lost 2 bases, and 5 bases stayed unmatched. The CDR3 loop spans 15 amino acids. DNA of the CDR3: TGTGCCAGCAGCCAGGGACTAGCGAGACAAGAGACCCAGTACTTC. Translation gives CASSQGLARQETQYF.

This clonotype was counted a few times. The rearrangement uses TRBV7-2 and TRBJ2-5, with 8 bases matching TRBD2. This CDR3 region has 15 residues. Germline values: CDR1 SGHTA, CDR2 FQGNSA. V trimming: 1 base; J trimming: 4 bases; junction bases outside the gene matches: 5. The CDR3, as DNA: TGTGCCAGCAGCTTAGGGCTAGCGGGTCCAGAGACCCAGTACTTC. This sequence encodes CASSLGLAGPETQYF.

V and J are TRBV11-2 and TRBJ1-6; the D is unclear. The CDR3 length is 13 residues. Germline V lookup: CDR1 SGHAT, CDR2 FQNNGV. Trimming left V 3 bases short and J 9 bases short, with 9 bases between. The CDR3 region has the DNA TGTGCCAGCAGCTTTAGAGACCCTTCACCCCTCCACTTT. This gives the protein CASSFRDPSPLHF.

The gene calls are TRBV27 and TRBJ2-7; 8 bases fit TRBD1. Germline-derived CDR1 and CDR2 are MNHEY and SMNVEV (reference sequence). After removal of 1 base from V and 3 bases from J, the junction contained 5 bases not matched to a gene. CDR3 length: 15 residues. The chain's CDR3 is CASSLFSGGGYEQYF. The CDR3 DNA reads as TGTGCCAGCAGTTTATTTTCAGGGGGCGGCTACGAGCAGTACTTC.

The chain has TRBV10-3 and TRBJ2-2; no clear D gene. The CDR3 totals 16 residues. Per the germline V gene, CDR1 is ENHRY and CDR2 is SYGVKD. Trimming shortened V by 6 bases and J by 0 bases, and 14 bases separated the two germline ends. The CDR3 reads CAIRNGRAANTGELFF. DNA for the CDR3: TGTGCCATCAGAAACGGACGGGCCGCGAACACCGGGGAGCTGTTTTTT.

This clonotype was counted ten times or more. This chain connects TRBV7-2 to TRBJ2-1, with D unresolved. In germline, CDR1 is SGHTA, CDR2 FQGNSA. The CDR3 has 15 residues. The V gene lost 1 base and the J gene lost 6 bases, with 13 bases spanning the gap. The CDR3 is CASSLEGGPGNEQFF. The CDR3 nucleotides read TGTGCCAGCAGCTTAGAAGGCGGTCCGGGCAATGAGCAGTTCTTC.

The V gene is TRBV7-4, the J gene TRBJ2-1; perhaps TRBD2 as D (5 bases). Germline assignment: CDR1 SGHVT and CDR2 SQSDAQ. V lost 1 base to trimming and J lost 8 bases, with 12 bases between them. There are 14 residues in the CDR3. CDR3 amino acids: CASSLGEAGHEQFF. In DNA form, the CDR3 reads TGTGCCAGCAGCTTAGGTGAGGCGGGTCATGAGCAGTTCTTC.

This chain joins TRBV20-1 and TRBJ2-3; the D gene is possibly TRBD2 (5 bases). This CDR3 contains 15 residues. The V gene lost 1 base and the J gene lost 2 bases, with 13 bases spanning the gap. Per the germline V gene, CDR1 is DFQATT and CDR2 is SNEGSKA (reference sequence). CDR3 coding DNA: TGCAGTGCTAGAGCACTAGTTAAGAACACAGATACGCAGTATTTT. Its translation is CSARALVKNTDTQYF.

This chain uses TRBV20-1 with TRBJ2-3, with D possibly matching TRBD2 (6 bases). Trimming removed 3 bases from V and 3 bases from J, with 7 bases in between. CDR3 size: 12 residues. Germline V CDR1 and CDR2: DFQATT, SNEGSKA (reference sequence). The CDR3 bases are TGCAGTGCTAGTGCGGGGACAGATACGCAGTATTTT. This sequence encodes CSASAGTDTQYF.

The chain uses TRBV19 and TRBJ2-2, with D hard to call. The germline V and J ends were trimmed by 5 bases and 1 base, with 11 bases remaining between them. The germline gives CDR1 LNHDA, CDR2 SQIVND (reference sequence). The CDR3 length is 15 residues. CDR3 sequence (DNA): TGTGCCAGTAGTCCCGCGCACATGAACACCGGGGAGCTGTTTTTT. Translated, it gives CASSPAHMNTGELFF.

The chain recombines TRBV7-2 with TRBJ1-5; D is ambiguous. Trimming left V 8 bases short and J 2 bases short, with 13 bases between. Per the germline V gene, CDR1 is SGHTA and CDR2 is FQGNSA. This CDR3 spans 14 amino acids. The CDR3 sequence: CASGPRAGNQPQHF. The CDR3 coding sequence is TGTGCCAGCGGCCCCCGGGCGGGCAATCAGCCCCAGCATTTT.